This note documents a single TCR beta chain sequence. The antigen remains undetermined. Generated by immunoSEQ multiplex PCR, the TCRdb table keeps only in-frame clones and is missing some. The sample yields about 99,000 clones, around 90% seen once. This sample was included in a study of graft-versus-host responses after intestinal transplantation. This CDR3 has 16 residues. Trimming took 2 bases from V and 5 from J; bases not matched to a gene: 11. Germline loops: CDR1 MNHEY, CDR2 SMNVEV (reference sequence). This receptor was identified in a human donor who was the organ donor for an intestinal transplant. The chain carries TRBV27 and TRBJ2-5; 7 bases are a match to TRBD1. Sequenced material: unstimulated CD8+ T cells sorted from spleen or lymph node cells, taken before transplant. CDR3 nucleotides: TGTGCCAGCAGTTTAGGTGACAGGGTTTCTTCGGAGACCCAGTACTTC. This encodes CASSLGDRVSSETQYF.